Listed below are T cell receptor beta chains from one sample, sequenced in a study of T cells in localized non-small cell lung cancer. The assay was immunoSEQ multiplex PCR, and TCRdb's table has in-frame clones only and misses some. The table shows about 33,000 clones, with approximately 90% occurring only once. The sample was PBMCs, taken before any cancer treatment. These receptors were collected from a man aged 35 to 70 with stage II lung adenocarcinoma. Both conserved end residues are part of each CDR3. The D gene is left open where the match is weak. Clone size is not always given. Where it is, it says once, few, many or a class for expanded clones.

d_gene	abundance	v_gene	j_gene	len	CDR3nt	CDR3aa
-	-	TRBV29-1	TRBJ1-1	12	TGCAGCGTTTTCAGGGGGAACACTGAAGCTTTCTTT	CSVFRGNTEAFF
TRBD2	-	TRBV5-4	TRBJ2-7	15	TGTGCCAGCAGCTTGGCGGCTAGCGGCGGCTACGAGCAGTACTTC	CASSLAASGGYEQYF
-	-	TRBV19	TRBJ1-1	18	TGTGCCAGTAGAGGTGCCCTAGGGACACAGGGACAGAACACTGAAGCTTTCTTT	CASRGALGTQGQNTEAFF
TRBD2	-	TRBV9	TRBJ2-3	18	TGTGCCAGCAGCGCCCCAAGTGGGGGACTAGCGGGGGGTGATACGCAGTATTTT	CASSAPSGGLAGGDTQYF
-	-	TRBV28	TRBJ1-5	16	TGTGCCAGCAGTTTATCCGGGACGGGGAGCAATCAGCCCCAGCATTTT	CASSLSGTGSNQPQHF
TRBD2	-	TRBV5-1	TRBJ2-2	14	TGCGCCAGCAGCTTGCTAGCGGGAGCCGGGGAGCTGTTTTTT	CASSLLAGAGELFF
-	-	TRBV5-1	TRBJ2-3	13	TGCGCCAGCAGCAGTCGACAGACAGATACGCAGTATTTT	CASSSRQTDTQYF
TRBD1	-	TRBV19	TRBJ1-2	14	TGTGCCAGTAGCCCGGGGCAGGGGGCGATTGGCTACACCTTC	CASSPGQGAIGYTF
-	-	TRBV7-2	TRBJ2-2	15	TGTGCCAGCAGCTCGACGGCGGGAATTTCCGGGGAGCTGTTTTTT	CASSSTAGISGELFF
-	once	TRBV7-2	TRBJ2-7	12	TGTGCCAGCAGCCATAGCGGCTACGAGCAGTACTTC	CASSHSGYEQYF
-	few	TRBV9	TRBJ2-3	14	TGTGCCAGCAGCGTAGGCGGTAGCGGAGATACGCAGTATTTT	CASSVGGSGDTQYF
-	-	TRBV5-4	TRBJ2-7	13	TGTGCCAGCAGCTTGCCCCCTTCGCACGAGCAGTACTTC	CASSLPPSHEQYF
-	-	TRBV5-1	TRBJ2-7	15	TGCGCCAGCAGCGGCACCGCAGCCAGAGCCTACGAGCAGTACTTC	CASSGTAARAYEQYF
-	-	TRBV30	TRBJ2-7	15	TGTGCCTGGAGTGACGGGCCGCAAACCACCTACGAGCAGTACTTC	CAWSDGPQTTYEQYF
TRBD1	-	TRBV5-6	TRBJ1-3	14	TGTGCCAGCAGCTCGCGGGACAGCCGAAACACCATATATTTT	CASSSRDSRNTIYF
-	-	TRBV4-3	TRBJ1-2	14	TGCGCCAGCAGCCAAGATCAGGGACGGTCGAGCTACACCTTC	CASSQDQGRSSYTF
-	once	TRBV30	TRBJ1-5	14	TGTGCCTGGGCCGGCGACGGGTCCGGTCAGCCCCAGCATTTT	CAWAGDGSGQPQHF
TRBD2	-	TRBV6-6	TRBJ2-1	16	TGTGCCAGCAGTTACTCCCCTAGCGGGAGGGCGGAGGAGCAGTTCTTC	CASSYSPSGRAEEQFF
-	-	TRBV7-8	TRBJ1-2	14	TGTGCCAGCAGCTTACGTCAGGGGAGGGATGGCTACACCTTC	CASSLRQGRDGYTF
TRBD1	-	TRBV7-3	TRBJ1-1	13	TGTGCCAGCAGCGGACAGGGTGGGACTGAAGCTTTCTTT	CASSGQGGTEAFF
TRBD2	-	TRBV7-8	TRBJ2-1	15	TGTGCCAGCAAGATACTAGCGGGAGCGCTCGATGAGCAGTTCTTC	CASKILAGALDEQFF
-	-	TRBV14	TRBJ1-2	13	TGTGCCAGCAGCCCCAATGGGGCAGTTGGCTACACCTTC	CASSPNGAVGYTF
-	-	TRBV28	TRBJ2-5	21	TGTGCCAGCAGTTTAATGAGGGTGGGGAGCGGACGCCGGCCAATCCAAGAGACCCAGTACTTC	CASSLMRVGSGRRPIQETQYF
-	-	TRBV27	TRBJ2-5	14	TGTGCCAGCAGTCCTCGCAGCTACCAAGAGACCCAGTACTTC	CASSPRSYQETQYF
TRBD2	-	TRBV5-6	TRBJ2-3	15	TGTGCCAGCAGCTTCCTAGCGGGAGACACAGATACGCAGTATTTT	CASSFLAGDTDTQYF
TRBD1	-	TRBV6-5	TRBJ1-4	15	TGTGCCAGCAGTTCCGCGGGACAGGGGGCCGAAAAACTGTTTTTT	CASSSAGQGAEKLFF
-	-	TRBV6-6	TRBJ2-7	13	TGTGCCAGCAGTCTCCGGACAGATTACGAGCAGTACTTC	CASSLRTDYEQYF
-	few	TRBV27	TRBJ1-4	16	TGTGCCAGCAGTTTAGACTGGGTAAGAACTAATGAAAAACTGTTTTTT	CASSLDWVRTNEKLFF
-	-	TRBV25-1	TRBJ2-1	12	TGTGCCAGTCATAAAGACTCAAATGAGCAGTTCTTC	CASHKDSNEQFF
-	-	TRBV7-3	TRBJ2-3	14	TGTGCCAGCAGCTTAAACGGGGGCACAGATACGCAGTATTTT	CASSLNGGTDTQYF
TRBD1	-	TRBV6-5	TRBJ1-2	15	TGTGCCAGCAGTTACCATGGGACAGGCCAAGGTGGCTACACCTTC	CASSYHGTGQGGYTF
-	-	TRBV5-1	TRBJ2-7	15	TGCGCCAGCAGCTTGGAAGCCCTAGGACCCTACGAGCAGTACTTC	CASSLEALGPYEQYF
TRBD2	-	TRBV29-1	TRBJ2-1	12	TGCAGCGTTGGGGCGGGAGGGATTGAGCAGTTCTTC	CSVGAGGIEQFF
-	once	TRBV18	TRBJ1-3	16	TGTGCCAGCTCACCGTCCCAGGGCATATCTGGAAACACCATATATTTT	CASSPSQGISGNTIYF
-	-	TRBV7-9	TRBJ1-5	13	TGTGCCAGCAGTCGGGAAGGACGGGAGCCCCAGCATTTT	CASSREGREPQHF
-	-	TRBV6-5	TRBJ2-2	13	TGTGCCAGCACCCGGGAAATCACCGGGGAGCTGTTTTTT	CASTREITGELFF
-	-	TRBV5-6	TRBJ2-2	14	TGTGCCAGCAGCAGGACCCCGATCACCGGGGAGCTGTTTTTT	CASSRTPITGELFF
TRBD2	-	TRBV7-6	TRBJ2-7	17	TGTGCCAGCAGCTTACTTGCGACTAGCGGGGATGCCTACGAGCAGTACTTC	CASSLLATSGDAYEQYF